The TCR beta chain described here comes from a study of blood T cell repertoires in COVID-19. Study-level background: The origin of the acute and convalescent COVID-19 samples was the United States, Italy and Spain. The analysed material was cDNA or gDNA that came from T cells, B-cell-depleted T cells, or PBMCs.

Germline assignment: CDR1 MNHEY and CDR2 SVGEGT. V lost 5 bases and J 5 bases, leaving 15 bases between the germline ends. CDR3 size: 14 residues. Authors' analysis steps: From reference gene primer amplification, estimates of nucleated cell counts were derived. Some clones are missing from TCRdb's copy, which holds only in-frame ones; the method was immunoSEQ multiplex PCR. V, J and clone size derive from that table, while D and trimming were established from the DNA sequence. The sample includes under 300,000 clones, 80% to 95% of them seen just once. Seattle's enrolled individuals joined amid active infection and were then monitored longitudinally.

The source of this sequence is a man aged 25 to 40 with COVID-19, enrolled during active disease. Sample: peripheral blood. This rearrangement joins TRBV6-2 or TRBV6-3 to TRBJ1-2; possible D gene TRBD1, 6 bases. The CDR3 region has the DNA TGTGCCAGCAGTCAGGACAGCTCTTGGTATGGCTACACCTTC. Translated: CASSQDSSWYGYTF.